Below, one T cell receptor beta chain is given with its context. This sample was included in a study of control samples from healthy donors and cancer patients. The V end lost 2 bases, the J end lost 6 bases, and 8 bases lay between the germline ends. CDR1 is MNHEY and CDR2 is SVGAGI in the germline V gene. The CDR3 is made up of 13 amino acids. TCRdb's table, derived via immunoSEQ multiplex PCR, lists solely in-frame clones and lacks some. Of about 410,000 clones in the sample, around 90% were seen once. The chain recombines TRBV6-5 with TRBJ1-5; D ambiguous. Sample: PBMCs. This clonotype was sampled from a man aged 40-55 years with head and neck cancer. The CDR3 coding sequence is TGTGCCAGCAGTTACAGCAAAAGTCAGCCCCAGCATTTT. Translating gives CASSYSKSQPQHF.